This T cell receptor beta chain was recovered during a study of shared T cell receptors in the human thymus (dated by TCRdb to the early 2020s). Broadly, across the study: The study investigated the way shared, self-reactive T-cell receptor alpha chains are produced in the human thymus.

The count of this clone is one. Its antigen is not yet known. No much larger clone is present one base from it, and per-base qualities are unavailable. Other nucleotide sequences in the sample specify the same CDR3. The protocol used for the library was the immunoSEQ multiplex PCR assay. TCRdb mirrors the immuneACCESS table, restricted to in-frame sequences. Some clones are absent from its copies; in checked studies, under half trace to an unresolved V gene, and the reason for the others is unknown. The sample table records a few hundred thousand clones; over 90% of these occur just once. Of the sample, roughly 0.02% falls within the top ten clones. The germline V gene (reference sequence) supplies CDR1 MNHEY and CDR2 SMNVEV. Trimming leaves V shorter by 5 bases and J shorter by 2 bases, with the junction holding 7 bases beyond the gene matches. The CDR3, from cysteine to phenylalanine, totals 16 residues. Here the CDR3 DNA is all that survives: 48 bases in frame from base 1.

The sequence links TRBV27 to TRBJ2-7, with 12 bases matching TRBD2. Sequenced input: thymocytes. This receptor was identified in a human donor. The DNA sequence is given as TGTGCCAGCAGTCCACGGCTAGCGGGAGGGACCTACGAGCAGTACTTC. This encodes CASSPRLAGGTYEQYF.